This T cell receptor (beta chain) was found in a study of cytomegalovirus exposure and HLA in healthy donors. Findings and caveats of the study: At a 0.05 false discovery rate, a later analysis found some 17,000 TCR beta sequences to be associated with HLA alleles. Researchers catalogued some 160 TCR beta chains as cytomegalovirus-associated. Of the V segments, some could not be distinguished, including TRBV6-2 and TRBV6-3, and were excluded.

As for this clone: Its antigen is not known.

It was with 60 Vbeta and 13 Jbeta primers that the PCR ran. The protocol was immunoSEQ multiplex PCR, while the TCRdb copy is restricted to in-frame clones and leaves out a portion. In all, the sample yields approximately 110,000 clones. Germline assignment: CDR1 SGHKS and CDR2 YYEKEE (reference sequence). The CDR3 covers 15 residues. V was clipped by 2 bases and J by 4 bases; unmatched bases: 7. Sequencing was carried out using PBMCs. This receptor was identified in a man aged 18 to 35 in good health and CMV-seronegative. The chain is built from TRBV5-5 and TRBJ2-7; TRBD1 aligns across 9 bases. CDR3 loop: CASSFSGTGIYEQYF. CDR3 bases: TGTGCCAGCAGCTTTTCCGGGACAGGGATTTACGAGCAGTACTTC.